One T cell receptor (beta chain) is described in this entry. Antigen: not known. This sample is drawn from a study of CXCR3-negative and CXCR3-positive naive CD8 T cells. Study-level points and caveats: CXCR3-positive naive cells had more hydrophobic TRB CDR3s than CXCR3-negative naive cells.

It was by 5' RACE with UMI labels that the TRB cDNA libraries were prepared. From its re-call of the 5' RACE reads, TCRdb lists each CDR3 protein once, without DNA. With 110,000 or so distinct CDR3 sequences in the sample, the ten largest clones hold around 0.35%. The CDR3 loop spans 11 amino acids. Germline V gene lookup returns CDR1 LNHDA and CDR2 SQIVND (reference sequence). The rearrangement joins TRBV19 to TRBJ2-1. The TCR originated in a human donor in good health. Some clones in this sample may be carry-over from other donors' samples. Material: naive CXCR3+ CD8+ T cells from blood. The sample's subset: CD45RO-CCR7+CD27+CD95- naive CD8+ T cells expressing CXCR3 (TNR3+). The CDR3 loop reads CASSYYNEQFF.